This T cell receptor (beta chain) was identified during a study of graft-versus-host responses after intestinal transplantation. Broader study findings: Recipient marrow held GvH clones, some first seen in ileum or blood.

V was shortened by 0 bases and J by 4 bases, with 17 bases between the two germline ends. From germline, CDR1 is SGDLS and CDR2 YYNGEE. This CDR3 region has 17 residues. This table comes from immunoSEQ multiplex PCR, and its TCRdb copy is limited to in-frame clones, with some not included. The profile shows about 51,000 clones, around 90% of them singletons. With regard to this clone: Its antigen is undetermined.

Source: unstimulated CD4+ T cells sorted from spleen or lymph node cells, taken before transplant. The J gene is TRBJ2-1, the V gene TRBV9, with a tentative D call TRBD2 (6 bases). The clonotype comes from a human donor who was the organ donor for an intestinal transplant. The CDR3 loop is CASSVATGGTAYNEQFF. DNA for the CDR3: TGTGCCAGCAGCGTAGCTACAGGAGGGACGGCATACAATGAGCAGTTCTTC.